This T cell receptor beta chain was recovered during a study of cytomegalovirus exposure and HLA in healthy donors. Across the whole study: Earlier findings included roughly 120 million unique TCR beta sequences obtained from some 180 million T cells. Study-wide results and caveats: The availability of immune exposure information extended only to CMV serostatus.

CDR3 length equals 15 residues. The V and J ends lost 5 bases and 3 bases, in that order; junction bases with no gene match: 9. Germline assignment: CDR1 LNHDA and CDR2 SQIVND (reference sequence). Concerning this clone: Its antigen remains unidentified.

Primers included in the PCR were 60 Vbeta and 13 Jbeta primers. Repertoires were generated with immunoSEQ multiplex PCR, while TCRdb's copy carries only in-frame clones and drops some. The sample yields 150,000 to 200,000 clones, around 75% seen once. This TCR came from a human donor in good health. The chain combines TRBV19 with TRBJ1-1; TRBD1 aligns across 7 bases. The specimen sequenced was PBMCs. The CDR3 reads CASSRQGAGDTEAFF. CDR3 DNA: TGTGCCAGTAGTCGACAGGGAGCGGGGGACACTGAAGCTTTCTTT.